This TCR beta chain was obtained from a study of blood T cell repertoires in COVID-19. In the study overall: The United States, Italy and Spain were the sources of the acute and convalescent COVID-19 samples.

In the original workflow: Cell counts per sample came from amplifying reference gene primers. Sequencing was performed with immunoSEQ multiplex PCR; in TCRdb, only in-frame clones are kept and a portion is missing. V, J and clone size were drawn from that table, and D and trimming were deduced from the DNA. The data hold roughly 380,000 clones, with 89% observed a single time. The germline V and J ends were trimmed by 3 bases and 7 bases, with 19 bases remaining between them. CDR1 MNHEY and CDR2 SMNVEV come from the germline V gene (reference sequence). The CDR3 totals 16 residues. The source of this sequence is a woman in her forties with COVID-19, enrolled during active disease. Sample: peripheral blood. The chain combines TRBV27 with TRBJ1-5; a possible D gene is TRBD1 (5 bases). CDR3 protein: CASSFLGRGLGQPQHF. In DNA form, the CDR3 reads TGTGCCAGCAGTTTTTTGGGTAGGGGTCTTGGACAGCCCCAGCATTTT.